This entry is about one TCR beta chain. Antigen: not known. Trimming removed 0 bases at V and 10 bases at J, with 13 bases between. Germline values: CDR1 GTSNPN, CDR2 SVGIG (reference sequence). This CDR3 region has 14 residues. The data were obtained in a study of CD8 T cells in Susac syndrome. Study findings and constraints: The study conceded that its TCR sequencing and HLA analysis involved relatively few individuals. Where Susac syndrome CD4+ T cell repertoires were concerned, no clonal expansion was evident.

Sequencing of TCR beta drew on CD8+ and CD4+ T cells from blood. RNA, at about 0.45 to 1 ug, was reverse transcribed with random hexamers. TCR beta CDR3 was amplified by immunoSEQ covering 54 Vbeta and 13 Jbeta. From the immunoSEQ multiplex PCR reads, TCRdb called clonotypes with MiXCR, one entry per CDR3 protein. The sample includes about 180,000 distinct CDR3 sequences, 90% to 95% seen only once; the top ten take 0.1% to 0.13%. The origin of this receptor is a human donor with Susac syndrome. V usage is TRBV30 and J usage is TRBJ1-6; D unresolved. The specimen sequenced was CD4+ T cells from PBMCs. In DNA form, the CDR3 reads TGTGCCTGGAGTGTAACTTCGGGGTACTCACCCCTCCACTTT. This sequence encodes CAWSVTSGYSPLHF.